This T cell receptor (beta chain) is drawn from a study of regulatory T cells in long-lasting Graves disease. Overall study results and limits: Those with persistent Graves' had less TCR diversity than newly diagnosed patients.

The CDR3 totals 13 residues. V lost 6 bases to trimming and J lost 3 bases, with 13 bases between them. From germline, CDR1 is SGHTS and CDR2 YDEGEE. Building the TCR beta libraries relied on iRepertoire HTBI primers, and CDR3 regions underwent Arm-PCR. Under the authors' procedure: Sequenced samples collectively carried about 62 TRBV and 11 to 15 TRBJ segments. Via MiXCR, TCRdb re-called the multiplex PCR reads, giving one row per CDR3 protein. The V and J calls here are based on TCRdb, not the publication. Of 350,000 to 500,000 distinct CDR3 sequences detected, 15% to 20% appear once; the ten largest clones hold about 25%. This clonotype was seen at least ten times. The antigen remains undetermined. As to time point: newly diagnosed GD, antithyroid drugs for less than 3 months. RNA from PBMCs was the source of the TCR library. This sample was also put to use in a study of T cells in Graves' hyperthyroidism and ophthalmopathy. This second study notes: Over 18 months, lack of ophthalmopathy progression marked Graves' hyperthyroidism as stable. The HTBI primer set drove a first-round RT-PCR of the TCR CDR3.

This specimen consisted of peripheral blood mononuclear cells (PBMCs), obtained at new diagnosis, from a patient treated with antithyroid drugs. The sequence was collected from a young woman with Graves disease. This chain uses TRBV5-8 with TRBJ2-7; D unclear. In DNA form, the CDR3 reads TGTGCCAGCACCCGGATCTCGTACTACGAGCAGTACTTC. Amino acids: CASTRISYYEQYF.